One sample yielded the 32 T cell receptor beta chains listed below, sequenced in a study of shared clonotypes between healthy human individuals. Repertoires were generated with immunoSEQ multiplex PCR, while TCRdb's copy carries only in-frame clones and drops some. The repertoire holds 2 million to 2.5 million clones, with more than 85% as singletons. Input material: naive CD4+ T cells from PBMCs. Subset defined: CD45RA+ positively selected. Receptor source: a man aged 18 to 30 in good health. Some clones in this sample may be carry-over from other donors' samples.

The CDR3 nucleotides read TGTGCCAGCAGCCCCCAGGACATTCGTGGCTACACCTTC. It codes for CASSPQDIRGYTF. The chain carries TRBV14 and TRBJ1-2, with D possibly TRBD1 on 5 matching bases. Per the germline V gene, CDR1 is SGHDN and CDR2 is FVKESK. The V and J ends lost 4 bases and 7 bases respectively, with 13 bases between them. The CDR3 covers 13 residues.

CDR3 region: CASSGPGRAVYEQYF. In DNA, the CDR3 is TGTGCCAGCAGTGGACCCGGGAGGGCCGTTTACGAGCAGTACTTC. This sequence joins TRBV28 and TRBJ2-7, with 8 bases lining up with TRBD2. CDR3 length equals 15 residues. Germline CDR1 is MDHEN and CDR2 is SYDVKM. Unmatched junction bases numbered 10, after V lost 5 bases and J lost 4 bases.

The J gene is TRBJ2-1, the V gene TRBV7-2, with 7 bases identical to TRBD2. The CDR3 runs 16 residues. From germline, CDR1 is SGHTA and CDR2 FQGNSA. With V trimmed by 2 bases and J by 1 base, 5 bases remained unmatched. CDR3 DNA: TGTGCCAGCAGCTTATGGACGGGAGGATCCTACAATGAGCAGTTCTTC. Protein sequence: CASSLWTGGSYNEQFF. The full variable domain, completed using reference TRBV7-2 and TRBJ2-1, is GAGVSQSPSNKVTEKGKDVELRCDPISGHTALYWYRQSLGQGLEFLIYFQGNSAPDKSGLPSDRFSAERTGGSVSTLTIQRTQQEDSAVYLCASSLWTGGSYNEQFFGPGTRLTVL.

The rearrangement joins TRBV7-9 to TRBJ1-4, with D possibly TRBD1 on 5 matching bases. This CDR3 region has 15 residues. V dropped 5 bases and J dropped 5 bases, with 15 bases sitting between them. CDR1 is SEHNR and CDR2 is FQNEAQ in the germline V gene (reference sequence). CDR3 nucleotides: TGTGCCAGCAGCGAGCCCGGGACGGGAAATGAAAAACTGTTTTTT. Its protein product is CASSEPGTGNEKLFF.

This clone was seen a handful of times. The same CDR3 arises from other DNA sequences in this sample as well. The chain uses TRBV2 and TRBJ2-5; no clear D. The germline V and J ends were trimmed by 6 bases and 3 bases, with 5 bases remaining between them. This CDR3 has 11 residues. Germline CDR1 SNHLY, CDR2 FYNNEI. The CDR3 is CASRGEETQYF. In DNA form, the CDR3 reads TGTGCCAGCAGGGGCGAAGAGACCCAGTACTTC.

The rearrangement uses TRBV15 and TRBJ1-2; 9 bases agree with TRBD1. From germline, CDR1 is LNHNV and CDR2 YYDKDF (reference sequence). This CDR3 is built from 16 residues. Trimming at V came to 5 bases and at J to 4 bases, leaving 11 bases not matched to a gene. The chain's CDR3 is CATSLWPGQGSYGYTF. The CDR3, as DNA: TGTGCCACCAGCCTCTGGCCGGGACAGGGAAGCTATGGCTACACCTTC.

This chain links TRBV2 with TRBJ2-7; D call uncertain. The CDR3 sequence is 13 residues long. The germline CDR1 and CDR2 sequences are SNHLY and FYNNEI. V lost 8 bases, J lost 5 bases, and 16 bases lay in between. The CDR3, as DNA: TGTGCCAGCGCCCCGGAGCAGGAACACGAGCAGTACTTC. It specifies CASAPEQEHEQYF.

The V and J genes are TRBV4-1 and TRBJ1-4, with a weak D call TRBD1 (5 bases). The germline V gene has CDR1 MGHRA and CDR2 YSYEKL. The CDR3 runs 14 residues. V lost 2 bases to trimming and J lost 5 bases, with 9 bases between them. The CDR3 region is CASSQQGVNEKLFF. In DNA, the CDR3 is TGCGCCAGCAGCCAACAAGGGGTAAATGAAAAACTGTTTTTT.

The chain recombines TRBV5-4 with TRBJ2-7; D is perhaps TRBD2 (6 bases). The CDR3 covers 15 residues. V was trimmed by 3 bases and J by 2 bases, leaving 15 bases between them. Per the germline V gene, CDR1 is SGHNT and CDR2 is YYREEE (reference sequence). CDR3 nucleotide sequence: TGTGCCAGCAGCTCCAGACTAGACGGCCCCTACGAGCAGTACTTC. This gives the protein CASSSRLDGPYEQYF.

V and J are TRBV18 and TRBJ1-2; TRBD1 might be the D (6 bases). Germline V gene sequence: CDR1 KGHSH, CDR2 LQKENI. V dropped 5 bases and J dropped 2 bases, with 15 bases sitting between them. This CDR3 contains 15 residues. CDR3 protein: CASSKGEDRNYGYTF. DNA for the CDR3: TGTGCCAGCTCAAAGGGGGAAGACAGGAACTATGGCTACACCTTC.

The V gene is TRBV7-9, the J gene TRBJ2-3; D might be TRBD1 or TRBD2, each matching 6 bases. The CDR3 is 16 amino acids. V shed 2 bases and J shed 1 base, with 13 bases lying between them. Germline V lookup: CDR1 SEHNR, CDR2 FQNEAQ (reference sequence). The CDR3 sequence: CASSLMEGQRTDTQYF. DNA of the CDR3: TGTGCCAGCAGCTTAATGGAGGGACAACGCACAGATACGCAGTATTTT.

This clone was recorded once. The chain uses TRBV28 and TRBJ2-7; 9 bases agree with TRBD2. Germline loops: CDR1 MDHEN, CDR2 SYDVKM. CDR3 size: 16 residues. V gave up 3 bases and J gave up 1 base; unmatched junction bases: 7. The CDR3 nucleotides read TGTGCCAGCAGTTTTGCGGGACTAGCACCTTCCTACGAGCAGTACTTC. Its protein product is CASSFAGLAPSYEQYF.

The chain combines TRBV7-9 with TRBJ2-1; D perhaps matches TRBD1 (5 bases). The CDR3 is made up of 14 amino acids. In germline, CDR1 is SEHNR, CDR2 FQNEAQ (reference sequence). Trimming stripped 1 base from V and 2 bases from J, with 6 bases between. The CDR3 nucleotides are TGTGCCAGCAGCTTAGGACAGACCTACAATGAGCAGTTCTTC. Translated, it gives CASSLGQTYNEQFF.

V gene TRBV9 combines with J gene TRBJ1-3; D is uncertain. CDR3 length equals 16 residues. Trimming removed 0 bases at V and 0 bases at J, with 10 bases between. Germline V gene sequence: CDR1 SGDLS, CDR2 YYNGEE. This CDR3 is CASSVDVGISGNTIYF. The CDR3 DNA reads TGTGCCAGCAGCGTAGACGTCGGGATCTCTGGAAACACCATATATTTT.

This clone came up a few times. The chain couples TRBV28 to TRBJ1-5, with 7 bases matching TRBD1. This CDR3 has 14 residues. CDR1 MDHEN and CDR2 SYDVKM come from the germline V gene. V lost 2 bases, J lost 9 bases, and 7 bases stayed unmatched. CDR3 region: CASSLMQGVPPQHF. CDR3 DNA sequence: TGTGCCAGCAGTTTAATGCAGGGGGTTCCGCCCCAGCATTTT.

The V and J genes are TRBV7-9 and TRBJ2-7; D unresolved. CDR3 length: 15 residues. Looked up from germline, CDR1 is SEHNR and CDR2 is FQNEAQ (reference sequence). Trimming pared 0 bases from V and 2 bases from J, leaving 11 bases between. The chain's CDR3 is CASSLAQVSTYEQYF. CDR3 in DNA: TGTGCCAGCAGCTTAGCGCAAGTTTCTACCTACGAGCAGTACTTC.

As regards this clone: Other DNA sequences in the sample encode the same CDR3. The rearrangement uses TRBV20-1 and TRBJ2-2; D ambiguous. The CDR3 spans 11 residues. In germline, CDR1 is DFQATT, CDR2 SNEGSKA (reference sequence). V lost 6 bases and J lost 7, with 9 bases in between. Here the CDR3 reads CSARRGGELFF. The CDR3 nucleotides are TGCAGTGCCCGACGCGGCGGGGAGCTGTTTTTT.

The chain carries TRBV5-1 and TRBJ1-1; tentatively, D is TRBD1 (6 bases). CDR3 length: 16 residues. Germline CDR1 is SGHRS and CDR2 is YFSETQ. Trimming left V 4 bases short and J 1 base short, with 17 bases between. This chain's CDR3 is CASSPDPGTRNTEAFF. As DNA, the CDR3 is TGCGCCAGCAGCCCAGATCCCGGGACAAGGAACACTGAAGCTTTCTTT.

The chain links TRBV18 to TRBJ2-1, with 7 bases identical to TRBD2. Germline V lookup: CDR1 KGHSH, CDR2 LQKENI. J was trimmed by 15 bases and V by 2 bases; bases with no gene match: 13. The CDR3 consists of 14 residues. The CDR3 sequence is CASSPNSGTPGGFF. CDR3 nucleotide sequence: TGTGCCAGCTCACCAAACAGCGGGACCCCGGGGGGGTTCTTC.

CDR3 in DNA: TGCGCCAGCAGCCAACTCTACAGGGGACTAGCGGGAGCCGGGGAGCTGTTTTTT. Residues: CASSQLYRGLAGAGELFF. The chain carries TRBV5-1 and TRBJ2-2, with 14 bases matching TRBD2. CDR3 length: 18 residues. The germline V gene has CDR1 SGHRS and CDR2 YFSETQ. The V gene end was trimmed by 4 bases and the J gene end by 6 bases; junction bases not matched to a gene: 11.

This sequence joins TRBV6-1 and TRBJ1-3; D remains unclear. With 7 bases removed from V and 0 bases from J, the gap between germline ends came to 10 bases. There are 14 residues in the CDR3. Germline loops: CDR1 MNHNS, CDR2 SASEGT. As DNA, the CDR3 is TGTGCCAGCATGCTGGGGAGCTCTGGAAACACCATATATTTT. Protein sequence: CASMLGSSGNTIYF.

The sample holds one count of this clone. The V and J genes are TRBV2 and TRBJ2-7, with D maybe TRBD2 (5 bases). The CDR3 contains 15 residues. Germline CDR1 and CDR2: SNHLY and FYNNEI. V lost 4 bases and J lost 6, with 19 bases in between. CDR3 region: CASSVGQAIGVEQYF. In DNA form, the CDR3 reads TGTGCCAGCAGTGTTGGTCAGGCGATCGGGGTCGAGCAGTACTTC.

This chain uses TRBV19 with TRBJ2-1; D gene uncertain. CDR1 LNHDA and CDR2 SQIVND come from the germline V gene (reference sequence). Trimming removed 2 bases at V and 4 bases at J, with 9 bases between. The CDR3 covers 14 residues. CDR3 loop: CASSIRQLYNEQFF. CDR3 bases: TGTGCCAGTAGTATACGGCAGCTTTACAATGAGCAGTTCTTC.

The chain recombines TRBV10-3 with TRBJ2-3; tentative D call: TRBD1 (5 bases). V lost 0 bases and J lost 4, with 11 bases in between. Germline assignment: CDR1 ENHRY and CDR2 SYGVKD. The CDR3 contains 15 residues. The CDR3 loop is CAISESAGRADTQYF. The CDR3 DNA sequence: TGTGCCATCAGTGAGTCGGCCGGCAGGGCAGATACGCAGTATTTT.

This rearrangement joins TRBV18 to TRBJ1-2; tentative D call: TRBD1 (5 bases). CDR3 length: 15 amino acids. V lost 3 bases to trimming and J lost 7 bases, with 18 bases between them. CDR1 KGHSH and CDR2 LQKENI come from the germline V gene. This chain's CDR3 is CASSPARGAPGGYTF. In DNA, the CDR3 is TGTGCCAGCTCACCCGCGAGAGGGGCGCCAGGTGGCTACACCTTC.

The gene calls are TRBV20-1 and TRBJ2-5; weak D call: TRBD1 (5 bases). Trimming left V 3 bases short and J 5 bases short, with 7 bases between. The germline gives CDR1 DFQATT, CDR2 SNEGSKA (reference sequence). This CDR3 is 11 amino acids long. The CDR3 is CSASWGETQYF. The CDR3 DNA reads as TGCAGTGCTAGTTGGGGCGAGACCCAGTACTTC.

V usage is TRBV30 and J usage is TRBJ2-3, with 7 bases that match TRBD1. The V gene's germline CDR1 is GTSNPN and CDR2 SVGIG (reference sequence). J was trimmed by 2 bases and V by 4 bases; bases with no gene match: 9. There are 15 residues in the CDR3. This chain's CDR3 is CAWKTGTAITDTQYF. The CDR3 region has the DNA TGTGCCTGGAAAACCGGGACAGCTATCACAGATACGCAGTATTTT.

The rearrangement joins TRBV5-1 to TRBJ2-5; 7 bases align to TRBD2. CDR1 is SGHRS and CDR2 is YFSETQ in the germline V gene. This CDR3 spans 15 amino acids. Trimming took 5 bases from V and 1 from J; bases not matched to a gene: 8. The CDR3: CASSRSGAPQETQYF. The CDR3 nucleotides are TGCGCCAGCAGTCGAAGCGGGGCACCCCAAGAGACCCAGTACTTC.

V usage is TRBV28 and J usage is TRBJ2-7; 10 bases agree with TRBD2. The CDR3 has 16 amino acids. The J segment lost 3 bases and the V segment lost 6 bases, leaving 11 bases of the junction unmatched. Germline CDR1 and CDR2: MDHEN and SYDVKM. This chain's CDR3 is CASRVSPSSGSYEQYF. The CDR3 nucleotides read TGTGCCAGCAGAGTTTCGCCGTCTAGCGGGAGCTACGAGCAGTACTTC.

This clone has a single count. The chain combines TRBV6-5 with TRBJ1-2, with no clear D. The CDR3 consists of 12 residues. Trimming removed 4 bases from V and 9 bases from J, with 12 bases in between. CDR1 and CDR2 (germline): MNHEY, SVGAGI. This chain's CDR3 is CASSSGGLSYTF. DNA for the CDR3: TGTGCCAGCAGTTCAGGAGGGCTCAGCTACACCTTC.

This chain links TRBV5-8 with TRBJ1-5, with D perhaps TRBD1 (6 bases). The CDR3 totals 13 residues. CDR1 is SGHTS, CDR2 YDEGEE, per germline. V was shortened by 7 bases and J by 8 bases, with 16 bases between the two germline ends. In nucleotides, the CDR3 is TGTGCCAGCGGTGAACAGGGTTTCGAGCCCCAGCATTTT. It is translated as CASGEQGFEPQHF.

The V gene is TRBV18, the J gene TRBJ1-2, with D possibly matching TRBD1 (6 bases). The V and J ends lost 3 bases and 4 bases respectively, with 12 bases between them. Germline CDR1 is KGHSH and CDR2 is LQKENI. This CDR3 region has 14 residues. CDR3 coding DNA: TGTGCCAGCTCACCGTTTGGACAGCTCTATGGCTACACCTTC. This encodes CASSPFGQLYGYTF.